This T cell receptor (beta chain) was recorded in a study of CD4 T cells in relation to SARS-CoV-2 and coronaviruses. Study summary: The HLA restriction of the shared crossreactive spike epitopes was mapped.

The data were produced by immunoSEQ multiplex PCR, yet TCRdb's version contains in-frame clones alone and is incomplete. The table lists 36,000 or so clones, 77% of them singletons. Looked up from germline, CDR1 is SGHTA and CDR2 is FQGNSA. Trimming pared 2 bases from V and 1 base from J, leaving 11 bases between. The CDR3 totals 16 residues. To note about this clone: The target antigen is unknown.

The receptor was isolated from an adult with COVID-19. Specimen: memory CD4+ T cells from PBMCs, cultured in vitro. The chain has TRBV7-2 and TRBJ2-2; D is unclear. CDR3 nucleotide sequence: TGTGCCAGCAGCTTACAGCCCCTGCAGAACACCGGGGAGCTGTTTTTT. Translation gives CASSLQPLQNTGELFF.